The rows below give T cell receptor beta chains drawn from one sample of a study of human T cells and chemical hapten exposure. TCRdb reprocessed the RACE reads via MiXCR and lists one record per CDR3 protein. The sample yields about 93,000 distinct CDR3 sequences, about 8.7% seen once. The sequencing sample was made of whole blood. Source of these receptors: a female donor in good health. Some clones in this sample may be carry-over from other donors' samples. Both conserved end residues are part of each CDR3. D genes are given only for firm matches. The size of a clone is reported for some rows only, either as once, few or many, or as a class for expanded clones.

CDR3 protein	CDR3 DNA	clone size	V gene	D gene	J gene
CSVLGQGAPDTQYF	TGCAGCGTCCTCGGACAGGGGGCGCCCGATACGCAGTATTTT	few	TRBV29-1	TRBD1	TRBJ2-3
CASSLSGNGEKLFF	TGTGCCAGCAGCTTAAGTGGGAATGGTGAAAAACTGTTTTTT	.	TRBV7-8	.	TRBJ1-4
CASSLLGSDTNSPLHF	TGTGCCAGCAGTCTTCTAGGCAGTGATACTAATTCACCCCTCCACTTT	few	TRBV28	.	TRBJ1-6
CASSRGTSPAFF	TGTGCCAGCAGCAGGGGGACATCTCCGGCTTTCTTT	.	TRBV3-1	.	TRBJ1-1
CASSAGIGAGSTDTQYF	TGTGCCAGCAGCGCAGGGATTGGAGCGGGGTCCACAGATACGCAGTATTTT	.	TRBV7-9	TRBD2	TRBJ2-3
CASSLSGGGTEAFF	TGTGCCAGCAGTTTATCAGGGGGAGGCACTGAAGCTTTCTTT	few	TRBV27	.	TRBJ1-1
CASTPGSGTEAFF	TGTGCCAGCACCCCGGGCAGCGGAACTGAAGCTTTCTTT	.	TRBV12-3/TRBV12-4	.	TRBJ1-1
CSARVFRERDEQYF	TGCAGTGCTAGAGTTTTTCGGGAGCGGGACGAGCAGTACTTC	.	TRBV20-1	.	TRBJ2-7
CASSPMGASNNEQFF	TGTGCCAGCAGCCCTATGGGGGCCTCGAACAATGAGCAGTTCTTC	few	TRBV7-3	.	TRBJ2-1
CATLQAPTNYGYTF	TGTGCCACGTTACAGGCCCCCACTAACTATGGCTACACCTTC	.	TRBV12-3/TRBV12-4	.	TRBJ1-2
CAWSWSLAGKGDTQYF	TGTGCCTGGAGCTGGTCTCTAGCGGGAAAAGGAGATACGCAGTATTTT	few	TRBV30	TRBD2	TRBJ2-3
CSARRRGTETQYF	TGCAGTGCTAGACGACGGGGGACAGAGACCCAGTACTTC	.	TRBV20-1	.	TRBJ2-5
CATSSVVGELFF	TGTGCCACCAGCAGCGTGGTCGGGGAGCTGTTTTTT	.	TRBV15	.	TRBJ2-2
CSVDGMNTEAFF	TGCAGCGTTGACGGGATGAACACTGAAGCTTTCTTT	few	TRBV29-1	.	TRBJ1-1
CASSLLGTGGGQPQHF	TGTGCCAGCAGCTTATTGGGGACAGGGGGAGGACAGCCCCAGCATTTT	few	TRBV7-2	TRBD1	TRBJ1-5
CASMRRGGELFF	TGTGCCAGCATGAGGAGAGGCGGGGAGCTGTTTTTT	.	TRBV6-6	.	TRBJ2-2
CASSERTEQETQYF	TGTGCCAGCAGTGAAAGGACCGAACAAGAGACCCAGTACTTC	.	TRBV6-1	.	TRBJ2-5
CASSLVSRGSQVNEQFF	TGTGCCAGCAGCTTAGTAAGTCGCGGGAGCCAGGTCAATGAGCAGTTCTTC	few	TRBV7-2	TRBD2	TRBJ2-1
CASSRRGANTEAFF	TGTGCCAGCAGCCGCCGGGGGGCCAACACTGAAGCTTTCTTT	.	TRBV28	.	TRBJ1-1
CATSDSAGVNEQFF	TGTGCCACTTCGGACTCGGCGGGGGTGAATGAGCAGTTCTTC	few	TRBV10-3	TRBD2	TRBJ2-1
CASSPGGFPGTDTQYF	TGTGCCAGCAGCCCCGGCGGGTTTCCCGGCACAGATACGCAGTATTTT	few	TRBV9	.	TRBJ2-3
CASSLKPGWGQEQFF	TGTGCCAGCAGTTTAAAACCGGGATGGGGGCAAGAGCAGTTCTTC	many	TRBV12-3/TRBV12-4	.	TRBJ2-1
CASSLDRDNEQFF	TGTGCCAGCAGCTTGGACAGAGACAATGAGCAGTTCTTC	few	TRBV7-3	.	TRBJ2-1
CASSPRGRGAEAFF	TGTGCCAGCAGCCCCAGGGGGAGAGGGGCTGAAGCTTTCTTT	many	TRBV12-3/TRBV12-4	TRBD1	TRBJ1-1
CAISAGQGYNEQFF	TGTGCCATCAGTGCCGGACAGGGCTACAATGAGCAGTTCTTC	.	TRBV10-3	TRBD1	TRBJ2-1
CATSDLADSTDTQYF	TGTGCCACCAGTGATTTAGCGGACAGCACAGATACGCAGTATTTT	few	TRBV24-1	.	TRBJ2-3
CASSASYNEQFF	TGCGCCAGCAGCGCCTCCTACAATGAGCAGTTCTTC	few	TRBV5-1	.	TRBJ2-1
CASSLVWAGAGNTQYF	TGTGCCAGCAGCTTAGTATGGGCGGGAGCGGGTAATACGCAGTATTTT	few	TRBV7-2	TRBD2	TRBJ2-3
CASSLLGVRGQETQYF	TGTGCCAGCAGCTTACTAGGGGTCAGGGGACAAGAGACCCAGTACTTC	.	TRBV7-9	.	TRBJ2-5
CASIPLAQTYEQYF	TGTGCCAGCATTCCCCTAGCGCAGACCTACGAGCAGTACTTC	few	TRBV12-3/TRBV12-4	.	TRBJ2-7
CASSQDVPGEQYF	TGTGCCAGCAGCCAAGATGTCCCCGGCGAGCAGTACTTC	.	TRBV14	.	TRBJ2-7
CASSGIAGEQYF	TGTGCCAGCAGCGGGATAGCGGGCGAGCAGTACTTC	many	TRBV9	TRBD2	TRBJ2-7
CASSPGEPTEQYF	TGCGCCAGTTCCCCCGGGGAGCCTACGGAGCAGTACTTC	.	TRBV5-1	.	TRBJ2-7
CASRLPTGGGQETQYF	TGTGCCAGCAGGCTACCCACAGGTGGTGGGCAAGAGACCCAGTACTTC	few	TRBV7-9	.	TRBJ2-5
CASSLVTPQPQHF	TGTGCCAGCAGCTTGGTTACCCCCCAGCCCCAGCATTTT	few	TRBV5-8	.	TRBJ1-5
CASSQDLRTGGSVEQYF	TGCGCCAGCAGCCAAGATCTTCGCACAGGGGGTTCCGTCGAGCAGTACTTC	few	TRBV4-1	TRBD1	TRBJ2-7
CSATGLLRYEQYF	TGCAGTGCTACCGGACTCCTCCGCTACGAGCAGTACTTC	few	TRBV20-1	.	TRBJ2-7
CSVATGWGNNEQFF	TGCAGCGTTGCCACAGGATGGGGAAACAATGAGCAGTTCTTC	many	TRBV29-1	.	TRBJ2-1